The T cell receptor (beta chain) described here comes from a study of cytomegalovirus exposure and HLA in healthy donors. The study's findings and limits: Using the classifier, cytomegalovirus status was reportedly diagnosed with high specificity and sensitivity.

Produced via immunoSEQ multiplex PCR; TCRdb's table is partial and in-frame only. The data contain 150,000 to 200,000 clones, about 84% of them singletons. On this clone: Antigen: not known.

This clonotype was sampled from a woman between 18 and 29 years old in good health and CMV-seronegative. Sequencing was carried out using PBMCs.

The CDR3 loop is CASSIGTGGVYEQYF. CDR3 sequence (DNA): TGTGCCAGCAGCATCGGGACAGGGGGGGTCTACGAGCAGTACTTC. J is TRBJ2-7 and V is TRBV11-2, with 11 bases that match TRBD1. Looked up from germline, CDR1 is SGHAT and CDR2 is FQNNGV. The CDR3 has 15 residues. The junction had 6 bases not matched to a gene; V was cut back by 5 bases and J by 3 bases.